The T cell receptor beta chain described here comes from a study of shared clonotypes between healthy human individuals. Study in general: Each donor had three CD4 naive, three CD4 memory, two CD8 naive and one CD8 memory plate.

Whole-study results and caveats: Generally, naive subsets came out with larger estimated richness than memory subsets. The small donor group covered limited genetic and exposure diversity.

Clones were read by immunoSEQ multiplex PCR, and TCRdb kept only the in-frame ones, dropping some. The table shows approximately 1,000,000 clones, with approximately 77% occurring only once. This clone has just a few counts. As yet, its antigen is unknown. The germline V gene has CDR1 SGHRS and CDR2 YFSETQ. Trimming cost V 6 bases and J 7 bases; bases outside gene matches: 8. The CDR3 length is 14 residues. This receptor was obtained from a man between 18 and 35 years old in good health. Some clones in this sample may be carry-over from other donors' samples. The specimen was memory CD4+ T cells from PBMCs. The subset was: CD45RA-negative fraction. The chain employs TRBV5-1 and TRBJ2-7, with TRBD1 matching 12 bases. CDR3 DNA: TGCGCCAGCAACCCGGGACAGGGGGCGGGAGAGCAGTACTTC. Encoded protein: CASNPGQGAGEQYF.